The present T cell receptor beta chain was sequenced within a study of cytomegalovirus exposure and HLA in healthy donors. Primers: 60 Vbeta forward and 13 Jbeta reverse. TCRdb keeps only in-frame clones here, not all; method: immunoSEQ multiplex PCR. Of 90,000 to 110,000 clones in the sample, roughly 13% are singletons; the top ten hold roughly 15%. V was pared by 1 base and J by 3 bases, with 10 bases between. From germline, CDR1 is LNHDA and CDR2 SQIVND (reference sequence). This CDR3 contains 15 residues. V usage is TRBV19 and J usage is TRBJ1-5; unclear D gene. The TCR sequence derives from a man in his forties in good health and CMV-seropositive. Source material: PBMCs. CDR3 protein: CASSIAAEYNQPQHF. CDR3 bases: TGTGCCAGTAGTATAGCAGCGGAGTACAATCAGCCCCAGCATTTT.